This T cell receptor (beta chain) was profiled in a study of blood T cells in healthy people across ages. Findings and caveats of the study: Estimated diversity that came from one million T cells was considered an underestimate.

A sample-barcoded 5' primer and a J-beta primer mix were used in a second PCR of about 6 to 12 cycles. TCRdb fed the 5' RACE reads into MiXCR, producing one record per CDR3 protein. The sample has around 1,500,000 distinct CDR3 sequences, about 28% seen once. Worth noting for this clonotype: Its specificity is not known.

The trim removed 4 bases at V and 4 bases at J, leaving 18 bases unmatched. The CDR3 is 18 amino acids. Germline V lookup: CDR1 SGDLS, CDR2 YYNGEE. Every sample gave at least 5 micrograms of total RNA when it was extracted. What was sequenced was blood. The receptor was isolated from a woman younger than 45 in good health. This chain uses TRBV9 with TRBJ2-3, with 7 bases lining up with TRBD1. The chain's CDR3 is CASSPRERGPDSADTQYF. CDR3 coding DNA: TGTGCCAGCAGCCCCAGGGAAAGGGGGCCGGATAGCGCAGATACGCAGTATTTT.